Each of the 26 T cell receptor beta chains below was sequenced from the same sample in a study of response to subunit inactivated influenza vaccine. MiXCR, run by TCRdb on the RT-PCR reads, gives a single entry per CDR3 protein. The sample has 500,000 to 550,000 distinct CDR3 sequences; around 25% are singletons. This sample was shared with a second study, whose subject was T cells expressing NK-cell markers. In that study: Researchers built TCR beta cDNA using 5'RACE template switching with UMIs.

Sequences were derived from CD4+ T cells sorted from PBMCs, sampled 11 to 12 days after vaccination. The receptors derive from a man in his fifties who received an inactivated influenza vaccine.

The sample holds a few counts of this clonotype. This chain links TRBV27 with TRBJ1-2; 10 nucleotides line up with TRBD1. Trimming at V came to 0 bases and at J to 4 bases, leaving 11 bases not matched to a gene. Germline CDR1 and CDR2: MNHEY and SMNVEV (reference sequence). There are 18 residues in the CDR3. In DNA form, the CDR3 reads TGTGCCAGCAGTTTATCGAGGAGACAGGGGGCTCGTGGCTATGGCTACACCTTC. Protein product: CASSLSRRQGARGYGYTF.

The V gene is TRBV28, the J gene TRBJ2-5; D gene uncertain. This CDR3 region has 15 residues. The ends were cut back, 6 bases at V and 5 bases at J, with 19 bases in the middle. The germline CDR1 and CDR2 sequences are MDHEN and SYDVKM. CDR3 sequence reads: CASSPLGPGLETQYF. The CDR3 nucleotides are TGTGCCAGCAGCCCCCTCGGGCCAGGCCTTGAGACCCAGTACTTC.

This chain's CDR3 is CASSKGVFETQYF. As DNA, the CDR3 is TGTGCCAGCAGCAAAGGGGTTTTCGAGACCCAGTACTTC. The chain recombines TRBV14 with TRBJ2-5; D is perhaps TRBD1 (5 bases). The germline CDR1 and CDR2 sequences are SGHDN and FVKESK. The V gene lost 5 bases and the J gene lost 5 bases, with 12 bases spanning the gap. The CDR3 runs to 13 residues.

Only a few counts were recorded for this clonotype. The CDR3 DNA sequence: TGTGCCAGCAGTTTCGGGACACGTAGCGGCGAGCAGTACTTC. This translates into CASSFGTRSGEQYF. The chain employs TRBV12-3 or TRBV12-4 and TRBJ2-7; D possibly matches TRBD1 or TRBD2 (6 bases each). The V and J ends lost 3 bases and 6 bases respectively, with 15 bases between them. The CDR3 runs to 14 residues.

This clonotype has more than one count but fewer than ten. CDR3 in DNA: TGCGCCAGTACCACCGGGACGGCTCTGGAGACCCAGTACTTC. Its protein product is CASTTGTALETQYF. The rearrangement links TRBV5-1 to TRBJ2-5; tentatively, D is TRBD1 or TRBD2 (5 bases each). V was pared by 8 bases and J by 5 bases, with 19 bases between. Germline V gives CDR1 SGHRS, CDR2 YFSETQ. CDR3 length equals 14 residues.

The rearrangement uses TRBV5-1 and TRBJ1-3; no reliable D call. The CDR3 is 16 residues long. The germline V gene has CDR1 SGHRS and CDR2 YFSETQ. V dropped 1 base and J dropped 4 bases, with 15 bases sitting between them. CDR3 loop: CASSLSPASVGNTIYF. Written as DNA, the CDR3 is TGCGCCAGCAGCTTGTCTCCGGCCTCGGTAGGAAACACCATATATTTT.

J is TRBJ2-1 and V is TRBV6-2 or TRBV6-3; D call uncertain. Germline CDR1 reads MNHEY; CDR2 reads SVGEGT. Trimming cost V 5 bases and J 4 bases, with 30 bases left between them. The CDR3 covers 20 residues. Here the CDR3 DNA reads TGTGCCAGCAGTCTACGCCGTCGTATGGTGGTCGGCAGAATTTACAATGAGCAGTTCTTC. The encoded protein is CASSLRRRMVVGRIYNEQFF.

This CDR3 reads CASILRAGGGEQYF. The CDR3 DNA reads TGTGCCAGCATCCTACGGGCGGGAGGAGGCGAGCAGTACTTC. This sequence joins TRBV2 and TRBJ2-7, with 8 bases fitting TRBD2. Looked up from germline, CDR1 is SNHLY and CDR2 is FYNNEI. The junction had 11 bases not matched to a gene; V was cut back by 7 bases and J by 6 bases. The CDR3 consists of 14 residues.

This clonotype was seen once. This may be a read error: a much more frequent sequence differs by one nucleotide. The chain combines TRBV7-2 with TRBJ2-5; 10 nucleotides agree with TRBD2. V gave up 10 bases and J gave up 5 bases; unmatched junction bases: 13. Germline CDR1 SGHTA, CDR2 FQGNSA. The CDR3 extends over 15 amino acids. The CDR3 sequence: CATSTSSGSRETQYF. CDR3 in DNA: TGTGCCACCAGTACATCTAGCGGGAGTCGGGAGACCCAGTACTTC.

The gene calls are TRBV6-1 and TRBJ1-1; D is ambiguous. Germline V gene sequence: CDR1 MNHNS, CDR2 SASEGT. V lost 7 bases to trimming and J lost 4 bases, with 13 bases between them. The CDR3 runs 13 residues. CDR3 bases: TGTGCCAGCACGACGGTTCTACCCACTGAAGCTTTCTTT. It is translated as CASTTVLPTEAFF.

This clonotype was detected ten times or more. The gene calls are TRBV11-3 and TRBJ2-2; 10 nucleotides agree with TRBD2. V gave up 4 bases and J gave up 5 bases; unmatched junction bases: 10. CDR3 length equals 17 residues. CDR1 SGHNT and CDR2 YENEEA come from the germline V gene. The CDR3 spells CASSSLVAGGGTGELFF. The CDR3 bases are TGTGCCAGCAGCTCGCTAGTAGCGGGAGGAGGTACCGGGGAGCTGTTTTTT.

This sequence joins TRBV10-3 and TRBJ1-4; D may be TRBD1 (6 bases). Between the trimmed V and J ends, which lost 10 bases and 3 bases, there was a span of 9 bases. Germline V CDR1 and CDR2: ENHRY, SYGVKD. CDR3 length: 12 amino acids. CDR3 sequence (DNA): TGTGCCACTGGACAGTCTAATGAAAAACTGTTTTTT. Translation: CATGQSNEKLFF.

This chain joins TRBV28 and TRBJ2-3; a possible D gene is TRBD1 (6 bases). Per germline, CDR1 MDHEN and CDR2 SYDVKM. CDR3 length equals 13 residues. The ends were cut back, 6 bases at V and 2 bases at J, with 9 bases in the middle. The CDR3 sequence: CASSRQVTDTQYF. Written as DNA, the CDR3 is TGTGCCAGCAGCAGACAGGTCACAGATACGCAGTATTTT. Drawing the rest from reference TRBV28 and TRBJ2-3, the complete variable domain is DVKVTQSSRYLVKRTGEKVFLECVQDMDHENMFWYRQDPGLGLRLIYFSYDVKMKEKGDIPEGYSVSREKKERFSLILESASTNQTSMYLCASSRQVTDTQYFGPGTRLTVL.

This clonotype was seen ten or more times. The chain joins TRBV28 to TRBJ2-1; 9 bases map to TRBD1. The length of the CDR3 is 14 residues. In germline, CDR1 is MDHEN, CDR2 SYDVKM. J gave up 2 bases and V 8 bases, and 4 bases lay outside the gene matches. CDR3 loop: CASGQGSTYNEQFF. CDR3 bases: TGTGCCAGCGGACAGGGGAGCACCTACAATGAGCAGTTCTTC.

This clonotype showed up just a few times. The chain recombines TRBV12-3 or TRBV12-4 with TRBJ2-7, with 7 bases identical to TRBD2. The CDR3 runs 15 residues. With V trimmed by 6 bases and J by 1 base, 9 bases remained unmatched. The CDR3 is CASRAGRMGSYEQYF. The DNA for the CDR3 is TGTGCCAGCAGGGCCGGGAGGATGGGATCCTACGAGCAGTACTTC.

The chain combines TRBV7-9 with TRBJ1-4, with 7 bases that match TRBD1. Germline CDR1 and CDR2: SEHNR and FQNEAQ (reference sequence). This CDR3 is built from 15 residues. J lost 12 bases, V lost 8 bases, and 18 bases had no gene match. The CDR3 DNA reads TGTGCCAGCGGAACCAACAGGGGACTCCTGAAGGAACTGTTTTTT. It specifies CASGTNRGLLKELFF.

This clonotype was counted many times. This chain links TRBV12-3 or TRBV12-4 with TRBJ1-1; 8 bases fit TRBD1. The V gene end was trimmed by 3 bases and the J gene end by 4 bases; junction bases not matched to a gene: 7. This CDR3 comprises 15 residues. CDR3 amino acids: CASSFAGGGGTEAFF. For the CDR3, the DNA is TGTGCCAGCAGTTTCGCAGGGGGCGGTGGCACTGAAGCTTTCTTT.

This clonotype was seen a handful of times. The rearrangement links TRBV12-3 or TRBV12-4 to TRBJ1-4, with 7 bases aligning to TRBD1. The CDR3 covers 17 residues. With 5 bases clipped from V and 7 bases from J, the junction kept 16 bases outside the gene matches. The CDR3 DNA reads as TGTGCCAGCAGTCAACCGGGACAGCAAGCTCGAGGTGAAAAACTGTTTTTT. Its translation: CASSQPGQQARGEKLFF.

The chain joins TRBV6-1 to TRBJ2-3; D call uncertain. V lost 1 base and J 3 bases, leaving 11 bases between the germline ends. Germline CDR1 reads MNHNS; CDR2 reads SASEGT. There are 15 residues in the CDR3. CDR3 DNA: TGTGCCAGCAGTGAAGGGATGGTTCCAACAGATACGCAGTATTTT. Its translation: CASSEGMVPTDTQYF.

This clonotype was counted only a few times. The rearrangement links TRBV7-9 to TRBJ2-7, with TRBD2 matching 10 bases. Losses at the gene ends were 5 bases for V and 4 bases for J; bases not matched to a gene: 14. Germline V gene data show CDR1 as SEHNR and CDR2 as FQNEAQ (reference sequence). CDR3 length: 17 residues. The CDR3 loop is CASSPSGRTSGNYEQYF. In DNA form, the CDR3 reads TGTGCCAGCAGCCCTTCGGGCCGGACTAGCGGAAATTACGAGCAGTACTTC.

This clonotype was seen only a few times. V and J are TRBV7-2 and TRBJ1-1, with no clear D. The CDR3 contains 13 residues. CDR1 and CDR2 (germline): SGHTA, FQGNSA. The V end lost 4 bases, the J end lost 1 base, and 7 bases lay between the germline ends. The CDR3 nucleotides are TGTGCCAGCAGCTGGCGAGCGAACACTGAAGCTTTCTTT. Encoded protein: CASSWRANTEAFF. Based on the CDR3 plus reference TRBV7-2 and TRBJ1-1, the full variable domain is GAGVSQSPSNKVTEKGKDVELRCDPISGHTALYWYRQSLGQGLEFLIYFQGNSAPDKSGLPSDRFSAERTGGSVSTLTIQRTQQEDSAVYLCASSWRANTEAFFGQGTRLTVV.

The CDR3, as DNA: TGCGCCAGCAGCTTGGCAGGGAGAAGCGGGCAGTTCTTC. Its translation is CASSLAGRSGQFF. The chain carries TRBV5-1 and TRBJ2-1; the D gene could be TRBD1 or TRBD2 (5 bases each). The germline gives CDR1 SGHRS, CDR2 YFSETQ. CDR3 length: 13 residues. Trimming removed 0 bases at V and 12 bases at J, with 13 bases between.

This clonotype was seen only a few times. V gene TRBV5-6 combines with J gene TRBJ2-1, with 8 bases that match TRBD2. CDR1 and CDR2 from the germline V gene are SGHDT and YYEEEE. This CDR3 has 15 amino acids. V shed 2 bases and J 10 bases; nucleotides not matched to a gene: 11. The chain's CDR3 is CASSFELAEPKEQFF. The CDR3, as DNA: TGTGCCAGCAGCTTCGAACTAGCGGAGCCCAAAGAGCAGTTCTTC.

A few counts support this clonotype. This chain links TRBV29-1 with TRBJ2-1, with D unclear. The germline V gene has CDR1 SQVTM and CDR2 ANQGSEA. CDR3 length equals 10 residues. The V and J ends lost 4 bases and 5 bases respectively, with 3 bases between them. DNA for the CDR3: TGCAGCGTTGTCCACAATGAGCAGTTCTTC. Protein: CSVVHNEQFF.

The chain uses TRBV12-3 or TRBV12-4 and TRBJ2-3; 8 positions match TRBD1. J lost 2 bases, V lost 3 bases, and 7 bases had no gene match. The CDR3 extends over 16 amino acids. CDR3 DNA: TGTGCCAGCAGTTTCTCGCGGACAGGGACCACAGATACGCAGTATTTT. Protein: CASSFSRTGTTDTQYF.

A few counts support this clonotype. The chain combines TRBV10-1 with TRBJ2-3, with 13 bases that match TRBD2. The CDR3 has 13 amino acids. CDR1 and CDR2 (germline): WNHNN, SYGVQD (reference sequence). V lost 9 bases to trimming and J lost 5 bases; unmatched junction nucleotides: 2. CDR3 loop: CASGLAGVDTQYF. The CDR3 DNA reads TGCGCCAGTGGACTAGCGGGGGTAGATACGCAGTATTTT.